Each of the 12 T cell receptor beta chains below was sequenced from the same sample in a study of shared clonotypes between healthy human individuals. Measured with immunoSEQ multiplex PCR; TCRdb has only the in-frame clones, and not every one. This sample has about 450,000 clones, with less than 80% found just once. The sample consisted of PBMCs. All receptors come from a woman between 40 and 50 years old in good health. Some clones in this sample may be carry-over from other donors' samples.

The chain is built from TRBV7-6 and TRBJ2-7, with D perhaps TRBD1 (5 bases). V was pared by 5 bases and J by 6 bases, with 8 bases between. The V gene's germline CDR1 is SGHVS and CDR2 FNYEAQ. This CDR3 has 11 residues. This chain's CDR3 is CASSPGSEQYF. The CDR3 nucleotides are TGTGCCAGCAGCCCAGGGTCCGAGCAGTACTTC. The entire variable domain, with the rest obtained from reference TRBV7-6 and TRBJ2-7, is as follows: GAGVSQSPRYKVTKRGQDVALRCDPISGHVSLYWYRQALGQGPEFLTYFNYEAQQDKSGLPNDRFSAERPEGSISTLTIQRTEQRDSAMYRCASSPGSEQYFGPGTRLTVT.

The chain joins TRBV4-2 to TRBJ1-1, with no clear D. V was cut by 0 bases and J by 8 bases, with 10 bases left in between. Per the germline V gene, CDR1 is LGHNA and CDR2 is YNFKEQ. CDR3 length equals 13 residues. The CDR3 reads CASSQDALGEAFF. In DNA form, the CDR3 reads TGTGCCAGCAGCCAAGATGCCCTCGGAGAAGCTTTCTTT.

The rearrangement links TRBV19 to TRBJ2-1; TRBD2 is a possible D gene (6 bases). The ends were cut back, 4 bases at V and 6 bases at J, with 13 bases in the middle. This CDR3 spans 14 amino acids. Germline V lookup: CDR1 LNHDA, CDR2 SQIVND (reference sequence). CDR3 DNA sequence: TGTGCCAGTAGTAGGCGGGAAAGATTCAATGAGCAGTTCTTC. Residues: CASSRRERFNEQFF.

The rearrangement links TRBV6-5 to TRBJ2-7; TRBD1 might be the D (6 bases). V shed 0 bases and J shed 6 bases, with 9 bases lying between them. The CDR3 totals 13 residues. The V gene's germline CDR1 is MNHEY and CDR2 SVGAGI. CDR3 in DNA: TGTGCCAGCAGTTACTCGAGAGGGGGCGAGCAGTACTTC. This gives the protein CASSYSRGGEQYF.

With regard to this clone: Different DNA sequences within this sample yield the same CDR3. The CDR3 protein is CASSRDRSYEQYF. The CDR3 region has the DNA TGTGCCAGTAGTAGGGACCGCTCCTACGAGCAGTACTTC. The V and J genes are TRBV19 and TRBJ2-7; D is tentatively TRBD1 or TRBD2 (5 bases each). The CDR3 runs to 13 residues. The V gene lost 4 bases and the J gene lost 0 bases, with 7 bases spanning the gap. Germline assignment: CDR1 LNHDA and CDR2 SQIVND (reference sequence).

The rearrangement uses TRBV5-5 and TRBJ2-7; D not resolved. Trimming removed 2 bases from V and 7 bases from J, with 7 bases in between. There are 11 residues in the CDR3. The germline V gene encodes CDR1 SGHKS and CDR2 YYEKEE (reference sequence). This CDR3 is CASSFTEEQYF. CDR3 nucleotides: TGTGCCAGCAGCTTCACGGAAGAGCAGTACTTC.

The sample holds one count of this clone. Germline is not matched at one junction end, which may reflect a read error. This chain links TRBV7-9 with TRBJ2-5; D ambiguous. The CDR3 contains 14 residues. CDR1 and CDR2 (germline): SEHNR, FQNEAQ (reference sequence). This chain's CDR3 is CASSSEAAQGTQYF. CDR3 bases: TGTGCCAGCAGTTCTGAGGCAGCCCAAGGGACCCAGTACTTC.

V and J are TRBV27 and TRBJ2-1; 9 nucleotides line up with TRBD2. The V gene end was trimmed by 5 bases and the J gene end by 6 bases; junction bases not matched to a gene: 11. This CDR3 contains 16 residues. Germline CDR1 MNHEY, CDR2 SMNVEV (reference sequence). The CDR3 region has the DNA TGTGCCAGCAGTCTTATAGCGGGAGACACGGCCAATGAGCAGTTCTTC. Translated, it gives CASSLIAGDTANEQFF.

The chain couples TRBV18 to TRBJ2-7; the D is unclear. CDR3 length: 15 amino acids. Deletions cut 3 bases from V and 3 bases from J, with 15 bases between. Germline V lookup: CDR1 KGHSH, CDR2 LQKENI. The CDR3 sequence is CASSPVGGNFYEQYF. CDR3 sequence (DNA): TGTGCCAGCTCACCCGTGGGCGGAAATTTCTACGAGCAGTACTTC.

The chain's CDR3 is CASSQDWGRGETQYF. In DNA, the CDR3 is TGTGCCAGCAGCCAAGATTGGGGTAGGGGAGAGACCCAGTACTTC. The chain links TRBV14 to TRBJ2-5; D perhaps matches TRBD1 (5 bases). Germline CDR1 is SGHDN and CDR2 is FVKESK. Trimming pared 0 bases from V and 4 bases from J, leaving 12 bases between. This CDR3 comprises 15 residues.

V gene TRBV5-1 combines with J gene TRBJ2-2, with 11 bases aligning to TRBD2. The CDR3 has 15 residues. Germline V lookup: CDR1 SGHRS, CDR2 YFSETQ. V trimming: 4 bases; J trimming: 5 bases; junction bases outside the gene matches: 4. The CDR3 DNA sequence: TGCGCCAGCAGCCCGACTAGCGGGATAACCGGGGAGCTGTTTTTT. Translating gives CASSPTSGITGELFF.

The CDR3 is CSVAFVQRSYEQYF. CDR3 nucleotides: TGCAGCGTTGCATTTGTTCAGCGCTCCTACGAGCAGTACTTC. The J gene is TRBJ2-7, the V gene TRBV29-1; D remains ambiguous. The CDR3 covers 14 residues. The ends were cut back, 4 bases at V and 0 bases at J, with 13 bases in the middle. Germline V lookup: CDR1 SQVTM, CDR2 ANQGSEA.